The 17 T cell receptor beta chains in this list originate from one sample, sequenced in a study of blood T cell repertoires in COVID-19. Sequencing used immunoSEQ multiplex PCR; TCRdb keeps in-frame clones, though not all of them. The sample lists 300,000 or so clones; around 83% were seen once. Sequencing was performed on peripheral blood. The receptor source for this set is a woman in her forties or fifties with acute or convalescent COVID-19.

The chain is built from TRBV6-5 and TRBJ2-2; TRBD2 aligns across 7 bases. Germline loops: CDR1 MNHEY, CDR2 SVGAGI. This CDR3 has 14 residues. The V and J ends lost 6 bases and 5 bases, in that order; junction bases with no gene match: 6. The CDR3 loop reads CASRPGGRTGELFF. CDR3 nucleotide sequence: TGTGCCAGCAGGCCGGGGGGTAGGACCGGGGAGCTGTTTTTT.

This chain joins TRBV2 and TRBJ2-7; D may be TRBD1 (5 bases). The CDR3 has 17 amino acids. Trimming cost V 2 bases and J 2 bases, with 19 bases left between them. The germline CDR1 and CDR2 sequences are SNHLY and FYNNEI. This chain's CDR3 is CASSERLVLDSTYEQYV. CDR3 nucleotides: TGTGCCAGCAGTGAAAGGCTGGTACTCGACAGCACCTACGAGCAGTACGTC.

This rearrangement joins TRBV11-3 to TRBJ1-1; D is unclear. Germline V lookup: CDR1 SGHNT, CDR2 YENEEA. The CDR3 sequence is 13 residues long. V gave up 2 bases and J gave up 0 bases, with 4 bases separating them. CDR3 coding DNA: TGTGCCAGCAGCTTACATCTGAACACTGAAGCTTTCTTT. Translated, it gives CASSLHLNTEAFF.

The chain has TRBV2 and TRBJ1-2; D gene unclear. Trimming shortened V by 3 bases and J by 0 bases, and 5 bases separated the two germline ends. The CDR3 length is 13 residues. CDR1 SNHLY and CDR2 FYNNEI come from the germline V gene. CDR3 sequence: CASSEAANYGYTF. The CDR3 DNA sequence: TGTGCCAGCAGTGAGGCAGCTAACTATGGCTACACCTTC.

The chain employs TRBV15 and TRBJ1-1; D is uncertain. Germline V gives CDR1 LNHNV, CDR2 YYDKDF (reference sequence). Trimming shortened V by 1 base and J by 5 bases, and 11 bases separated the two germline ends. This CDR3 has 14 amino acids. DNA of the CDR3: TGTGCCACCAGCAGAGTTTTCGGTCAAACTGAAGCTTTCTTT. Translating it yields CATSRVFGQTEAFF. The variable domain in full, with the rest retrieved from reference TRBV15 and TRBJ1-1, is DAMVIQNPRYQVTQFGKPVTLSCSQTLNHNVMYWYQQKSSQAPKLLFHYYDKDFNNEADTPDNFQSRRPNTSFCFLDIRSPGLGDTAMYLCATSRVFGQTEAFFGQGTRLTVV.

The CDR3 here is CASSPGYYNEQFF. CDR3 in DNA: TGTGCCAGTAGTCCAGGTTACTACAATGAGCAGTTCTTC. The V and J genes are TRBV19 and TRBJ2-1, with unresolved D. The V gene lost 5 bases and the J gene lost 3 bases, with 8 bases spanning the gap. CDR3 length: 13 residues. The V gene's germline CDR1 is LNHDA and CDR2 SQIVND (reference sequence).

The chain combines TRBV4-3 with TRBJ1-2, with D possibly TRBD1 on 6 matching bases. V lost 1 base and J lost 7, with 13 bases in between. This CDR3 has 14 residues. CDR1 and CDR2 from the germline V gene are LGHNA and YSLEER. The CDR3 bases are TGCGCCAGCAGCCAAGTGGGGGGGGCAGGTGGCTACACCTTC. As protein: CASSQVGGAGGYTF.

The genes are TRBV7-6 and TRBJ2-7; 10 nucleotides agree with TRBD1. This CDR3 comprises 15 residues. Germline values: CDR1 SGHVS, CDR2 FNYEAQ. V was clipped by 1 base and J by 2 bases; unmatched bases: 2. CDR3 DNA sequence: TGTGCCAGCAGCTTAGGGACAGGGGGGACCTACGAGCAGTACTTC. Encoded protein: CASSLGTGGTYEQYF.

The V and J genes are TRBV27 and TRBJ1-6, with no clear D. The CDR3 is 14 residues long. The V gene's germline CDR1 is MNHEY and CDR2 SMNVEV (reference sequence). Between the trimmed V and J ends, which lost 2 bases and 6 bases, there was a span of 8 bases. The CDR3 region has the DNA TGTGCCAGCAGTTTAAGTACTACTAATTCACCCCTCCACTTT. This gives the protein CASSLSTTNSPLHF.

This clone was counted a single time. The J gene is TRBJ1-5, the V gene TRBV5-1, with 7 bases aligning to TRBD1. CDR1 SGHRS and CDR2 YFSETQ come from the germline V gene. CDR3 length: 13 amino acids. Trimming at V came to 4 bases and at J to 7 bases, leaving 5 bases not matched to a gene. CDR3 sequence: CASSTDREQPQHF. The CDR3 bases are TGCGCCAGCAGCACCGACAGGGAACAGCCCCAGCATTTT.

The chain has TRBV7-6 and TRBJ2-5; TRBD2 matches 10 bases. Trimming cost V 1 base and J 5 bases; bases outside gene matches: 4. Per germline, CDR1 SGHVS and CDR2 FNYEAQ. CDR3 size: 15 residues. CDR3 amino acids: CASSLGGLALETQYF. DNA of the CDR3: TGTGCCAGCAGCTTAGGGGGACTAGCGTTGGAGACCCAGTACTTC.

The chain carries TRBV2 and TRBJ2-7; possibly TRBD1 for D (6 bases). The germline V gene has CDR1 SNHLY and CDR2 FYNNEI. This CDR3 contains 14 residues. The V end lost 3 bases, the J end lost 3 bases, and 12 bases lay between the germline ends. The CDR3 DNA sequence: TGTGCCAGCAGTGAGTGGTACAGGGTCTACGAGCAGTACGTC. Its protein product is CASSEWYRVYEQYV.

J is TRBJ2-7 and V is TRBV6-4; 7 bases map to TRBD2. CDR3 length: 12 residues. The V segment lost 4 bases and the J segment 7 bases; nucleotides outside the gene matches: 4. Germline V gene lookup returns CDR1 MRHNA and CDR2 SNTAGT. In DNA form, the CDR3 reads TGTGCCAGCAGTGGGGGGGGTGAGGAGCAGTACGTC. Its translation is CASSGGGEEQYV.

With respect to this clone: Other nucleotide sequences in the sample specify the same CDR3. This sequence joins TRBV12-3 or TRBV12-4 and TRBJ1-1; D uncertain. V gave up 3 bases and J gave up 1 base, with 6 bases separating them. The CDR3 consists of 13 residues. The CDR3 DNA is TGTGCCAGCAGTTTTGGCAGGAACACTGAAGCTTTCTTT. This sequence encodes CASSFGRNTEAFF.

This chain joins TRBV5-1 and TRBJ2-5, with 12 bases fitting TRBD2. The CDR3 totals 16 residues. The ends lost 4 bases at V and 2 bases at J; junction bases unmatched: 6. Per the germline V gene, CDR1 is SGHRS and CDR2 is YFSETQ. CDR3 in amino acids: CASSKLAGGEQETQYF. As DNA, the CDR3 is TGCGCCAGCAGCAAACTAGCGGGGGGAGAACAAGAGACCCAGTACTTC.

The chain recombines TRBV7-2 with TRBJ1-2; 10 bases fit TRBD1. This CDR3 is built from 18 residues. V shed 4 bases, J shed 3 bases, and the junction held 14 bases outside the gene matches. Germline V gene sequence: CDR1 SGHTA, CDR2 FQGNSA. CDR3 amino acids: CASSSNRDRGGKDYGYTF. The CDR3 DNA reads as TGTGCCAGCAGCTCCAACCGGGACAGGGGAGGGAAGGACTATGGCTACACCTTC.

This clone has more than one count but fewer than ten. The chain recombines TRBV5-1 with TRBJ2-7; D is possibly TRBD1 (6 bases). CDR3 length: 15 amino acids. Germline V gene lookup returns CDR1 SGHRS and CDR2 YFSETQ. V was clipped by 4 bases and J by 0 bases, with 14 bases between them. The CDR3 here is CASSPTQGISYEQYF. The CDR3 bases are TGCGCCAGCAGCCCTACCCAGGGGATCTCCTACGAGCAGTACTTC.